This T cell receptor (beta chain) was observed in a study of identical twins. Study-level findings and limits: Conclusions rested on cross-sectional statistics rather than following the same donors. Twins' excess sharing was less marked for out-of-frame beta sequences. Researchers reported excess low generation probability among twin-shared out-of-frame alpha sequences.

Template switching introduced a universal primer site, and the cDNA bore unique molecular identifiers. From the 5' RACE reads, TCRdb called clonotypes with MiXCR, one entry per CDR3 protein. The sample records fewer than 550,000 distinct CDR3 sequences, nearly 15% being singletons. Worth noting for this clonotype: Its antigen is unknown.

J was trimmed by 3 bases and V by 3 bases; bases with no gene match: 4. Germline values: CDR1 DFQATT, CDR2 SNEGSKA (reference sequence). CDR3 length equals 15 residues. The data also belong to a second study, concerning yellow fever vaccine responses in identical twins.

This sequence joins TRBV20-1 and TRBJ2-3; TRBD2 aligns across 12 bases. The clonotype was recovered from a young woman in good health. The specimen was CD4+ T cells sorted from blood. CDR3 region: CSASKLAGGTDTQYF. CDR3 coding DNA: TGCAGTGCTAGCAAACTAGCGGGAGGAACAGATACGCAGTATTTT.